The T cell receptor (beta chain) described here comes from a study of Ad26.COV2.S vaccination and SARS-CoV-2 variants. Germline CDR1 is MDHEN and CDR2 is SYDVKM. The CDR3 contains 14 residues. V dropped 5 bases and J dropped 5 bases, with 15 bases sitting between them. The repertoire was sequenced with immunoSEQ multiplex PCR; TCRdb's copy has only in-frame clones and lacks some. The profile covers 500,000 or so clones, with about 88% appearing a single time and about 2.4% taken by the ten largest. Regarding treatment: some 20 received Ad26.COV2.S at low or high dose, single or two shots; about five received placebo; per-sample allocation not given. Collection of the samples took place on day 63 after the first injection of vaccine or placebo. An adult of 18-55 years in Boston served as donor.

The specimen was peripheral blood, collected in a trial of Ad26.COV2.S vaccine versus placebo. The chain couples TRBV28 to TRBJ1-2; D not certain. This sequence originates from a person between 18 and 59 years old who received the Ad26.COV2.S COVID-19 vaccine or a placebo. The CDR3 here is CASSAPYTVYGYTF. CDR3 DNA: TGTGCCAGCAGTGCACCCTACACAGTTTATGGCTACACCTTC.